This T cell receptor (beta chain) appears in the sequencing data of a study of T-cell reconstitution after alpha-beta-depleted transplantation in children. Using unique molecular identifiers, the investigators prepared the TCRbeta library. TCRdb fed the PCR reads into MiXCR, producing one record per CDR3 protein. The sample has around 380,000 distinct CDR3 sequences, 11% seen once. The sequence was obtained from a human donor who donated a stem cell graft to a child with acute myeloid leukemia. This specimen consisted of PBMCs from the stem cell graft donor, obtained from the stem cell graft.

The CDR3 DNA is TGTGCCAGCAGGCCGGGCGTGGCTGGCAGGGAGACCCAGTACTTC. This gives the protein CASRPGVAGRETQYF. The chain employs TRBV2 and TRBJ2-5, with unresolved D. The CDR3 consists of 15 residues. Trimming took off 6 bases at V and 5 bases at J, with 19 bases between the two ends. CDR1 is SNHLY and CDR2 is FYNNEI in the germline V gene. Filled out from reference TRBV2 and TRBJ2-5, the complete variable domain reads EPEVTQTPSHQVTQMGQEVILRCVPISNHLYFYWYRQILGQKVEFLVSFYNNEISEKSEIFDDQFSVERPDGSNFTLKIRSTKLEDSAMYFCASRPGVAGRETQYFGPGTRLLVL.